The source of this T cell receptor (beta chain) is a study of post-analysis software for immune sequencing data. Background on the study: The courses of disease that were included comprised relapsing-remitting, secondary progressive and progressive-relapsing multiple sclerosis.

Study-wide points: Normalized Chao1 diversity was significantly reduced in patients versus controls. Same-batch samples co-clustered strongly by F measure. Patients had higher frequencies than controls of five TRBV segments, including TRBV5-6, TRBV5-1 and TRBV20-1.

About this clonotype: Its specificity is not known.

Every TCR beta cDNA library bore unique molecular identifiers. Each batch of about 0.95 to 10 million T cells produced 400,000 to 650,000 cDNA molecules. TCRdb processed the PCR reads anew with MiXCR; each CDR3 protein has one entry. This table holds fewer than 550,000 distinct CDR3 sequences, around a third found once. Germline CDR1 reads SGHVS; CDR2 reads FQNEAQ. The CDR3 runs 16 residues. V lost 1 base and J 0 bases, leaving 12 bases between the germline ends. V and J are TRBV7-8 and TRBJ1-1; possibly TRBD1 for D (5 bases). The sequenced sample was blood. The TCR comes from a girl aged 2-17 years with multiple sclerosis. The CDR3 protein is CASSLGGSTVNTEAFF. The CDR3 DNA is TGTGCCAGCAGCTTAGGGGGATCGACAGTGAACACTGAAGCTTTCTTT.